The clone carrying this T cell receptor (beta chain) has ten or more counts. Its antigen is not known. A universal primer site was added by template switching, and unique molecular identifiers were carried by the cDNA. TCRdb used MiXCR to reprocess the 5' RACE reads, holding one entry per CDR3 protein. The repertoire includes roughly 690,000 distinct CDR3 sequences, roughly 6% of them detected once, and around 1.7% sits in the top ten. V gave up 0 bases and J gave up 2 bases, with 14 bases separating them. The CDR3 loop spans 17 amino acids. These data belong to a study of identical twins. Overall study findings and caveats: Insertions were fewer in abundant cord blood beta clonotypes, whereas memory repertoires showed none of this pattern. Invariant MAIT and iNKT cells could partly confound zero-insertion analyses. Conclusions rested on cross-sectional statistics rather than following the same donors.

This clonotype was sampled from a man aged 18 to 35 in good health. The chain carries TRBV12-3 or TRBV12-4 and TRBJ2-1; no firm D call. The specimen was naive T cells sorted from blood. The CDR3 DNA follows: TGTGCCAGCAGTTTAGCGATGTCGGGTTTTACCTACAATGAGCAGTTCTTC. Its translation is CASSLAMSGFTYNEQFF.